This T cell receptor (beta chain) was profiled in a study of shared clonotypes between healthy human individuals. Method: immunoSEQ multiplex PCR; TCRdb's copy keeps in-frame clones and lacks some. The sample includes about 1.5 million clones, around 97% seen only once; the top ten take about 1.2%. Germline V gives CDR1 MGHRA, CDR2 YSYEKL. The ends lost 4 bases at V and 7 bases at J; junction bases unmatched: 13. The CDR3 covers 15 residues. The J gene is TRBJ2-7, the V gene TRBV4-1, with TRBD1 matching over 7 bases. The source of this sequence is a man aged 25 to 40 in good health. Input material: naive CD4+ T cells sorted from blood. Sample subset: CD45RA+ positively selected. In DNA form, the CDR3 reads TGCGCCAGCAGCCCCCGGATCCGGGACAGTAGGGAGCAGTACTTC. It codes for CASSPRIRDSREQYF.